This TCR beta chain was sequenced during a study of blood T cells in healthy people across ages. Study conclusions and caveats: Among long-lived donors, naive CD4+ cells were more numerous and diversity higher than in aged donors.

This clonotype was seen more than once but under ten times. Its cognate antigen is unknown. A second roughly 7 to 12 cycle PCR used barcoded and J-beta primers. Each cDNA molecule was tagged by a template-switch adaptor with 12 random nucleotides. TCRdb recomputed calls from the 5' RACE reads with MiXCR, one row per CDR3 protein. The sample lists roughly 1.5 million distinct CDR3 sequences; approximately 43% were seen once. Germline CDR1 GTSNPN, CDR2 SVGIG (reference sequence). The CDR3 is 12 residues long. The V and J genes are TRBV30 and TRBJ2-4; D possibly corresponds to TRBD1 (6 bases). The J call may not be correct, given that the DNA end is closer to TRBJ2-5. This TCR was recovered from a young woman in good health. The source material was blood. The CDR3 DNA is TGTGCCTGGAGTGTTCAGGGGGAGACCCAGTACTTC. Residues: CAWSVQGETQYF.